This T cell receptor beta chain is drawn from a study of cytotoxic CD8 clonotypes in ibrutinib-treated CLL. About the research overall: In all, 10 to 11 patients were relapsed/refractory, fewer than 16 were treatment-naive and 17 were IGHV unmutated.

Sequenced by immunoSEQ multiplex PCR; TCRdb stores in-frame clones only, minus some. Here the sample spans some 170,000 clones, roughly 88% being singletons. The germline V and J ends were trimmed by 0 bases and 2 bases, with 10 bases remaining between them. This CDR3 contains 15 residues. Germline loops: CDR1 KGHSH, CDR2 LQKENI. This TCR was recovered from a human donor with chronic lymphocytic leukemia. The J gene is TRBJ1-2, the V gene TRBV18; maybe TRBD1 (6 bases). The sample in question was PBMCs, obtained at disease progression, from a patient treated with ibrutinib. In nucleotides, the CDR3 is TGTGCCAGCTCACCACCGCAGGGGACGAACTATGGCTACACCTTC. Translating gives CASSPPQGTNYGYTF.